Listed here are 7 T cell receptor beta chains from one sample, sequenced in a study of cytomegalovirus exposure and HLA in healthy donors. Vbeta (60) and Jbeta (13) primers were used in the PCR. Here immunoSEQ multiplex PCR was the method, and the copy in TCRdb shows in-frame clones only, minus some. The data contain under 200,000 clones, roughly 70% of them singletons. The sequencing sample was made of PBMCs. The source is a woman between 50 and 59 years old in good health and CMV-seropositive.

This clone was seen more than once but under ten times. The gene calls are TRBV29-1 and TRBJ1-2, with D perhaps matching TRBD1 (6 bases). V lost 4 bases to trimming and J lost 6 bases, with 15 bases between them. The CDR3 sequence is 13 residues long. CDR1 and CDR2 from the germline V gene are SQVTM and ANQGSEA. The CDR3 sequence: CSVALQGPNGYTF. Written as DNA, the CDR3 is TGCAGCGTTGCCTTACAGGGTCCGAATGGCTACACCTTC.

This clone was detected only a few times. This chain joins TRBV4-2 and TRBJ1-1; D perhaps matches TRBD1 (5 bases). Trimming shortened V by 4 bases and J by 1 base, and 13 bases separated the two germline ends. The CDR3 runs to 15 residues. Germline CDR1 is LGHNA and CDR2 is YNFKEQ. CDR3 DNA: TGTGCCAGCAGCCGAGAAGCCCAGGGGAACACTGAAGCTTTCTTT. Translating gives CASSREAQGNTEAFF.

The V call is TRBV5-5, the J call TRBJ2-5; D possibly corresponds to TRBD1 (5 bases). This CDR3 has 15 amino acids. With 1 base removed from V and 4 bases from J, the gap between germline ends came to 14 bases. Looked up from germline, CDR1 is SGHKS and CDR2 is YYEKEE (reference sequence). The CDR3 here is CASSLSGRVLETQYF. The CDR3, as DNA: TGTGCCAGCAGCTTGTCAGGCAGGGTACTAGAGACCCAGTACTTC. Complete variable domain (other parts from reference TRBV5-5 and TRBJ2-5): DAGVTQSPTHLIKTRGQQVTLRCSPISGHKSVSWYQQVLGQGPQFIFQYYEKEERGRGNFPDRFSARQFPNYSSELNVNALLLGDSALYLCASSLSGRVLETQYFGPGTRLLVL.

This clone was seen a few times. CDR3 region: CASSSTGSYEQYF. CDR3 in DNA: TGTGCCAGCAGCTCTACTGGCTCCTACGAGCAGTACTTC. The V and J genes are TRBV7-3 and TRBJ2-7; D is undetermined. CDR1 and CDR2 from the germline V gene are SGHTA and FQGTGA. The V and J ends lost 4 bases and 0 bases respectively, with 7 bases between them. This CDR3 spans 13 amino acids.

The chain employs TRBV7-9 and TRBJ1-1, with unresolved D. Trimming removed 0 bases from V and 3 bases from J, with 11 bases in between. Germline-derived CDR1 and CDR2 are SEHNR and FQNEAQ (reference sequence). The CDR3 sequence is 15 residues long. The CDR3 here is CASSLALGMYTEAFF. As DNA, the CDR3 is TGTGCCAGCAGCTTAGCGCTAGGTATGTACACTGAAGCTTTCTTT.

The table lists this clone with a few counts. The rearrangement joins TRBV7-2 to TRBJ2-7, with a possible D match to TRBD2 (6 bases). V lost 2 bases and J 3 bases, leaving 14 bases between the germline ends. CDR3 length equals 15 residues. Germline V CDR1 and CDR2: SGHTA, FQGNSA. The CDR3: CASSLSRDLGYEQYF. The CDR3 DNA reads as TGTGCCAGCAGCTTATCCCGGGACTTGGGCTACGAGCAGTACTTC.

The rearrangement links TRBV5-1 to TRBJ1-3; no firm D call. The germline CDR1 and CDR2 sequences are SGHRS and YFSETQ. The V end lost 0 bases, the J end lost 3 bases, and 4 bases lay between the germline ends. The CDR3 loop spans 13 amino acids. In DNA, the CDR3 is TGCGCCAGCAGCTTGGACGGTGGAAACACCATATATTTT. This codes for CASSLDGGNTIYF. Variable domain in full (rest from reference TRBV5-1 and TRBJ1-3): KAGVTQTPRYLIKTRGQQVTLSCSPISGHRSVSWYQQTPGQGLQFLFEYFSETQRNKGNFPGRFSGRQFSNSRSEMNVSTLELGDSALYLCASSLDGGNTIYFGEGSWLTVV.